There are a few counts of the clone carrying this T cell receptor (beta chain). The target antigen is unknown. The sample comes from a study of cytomegalovirus exposure and HLA in healthy donors. General study points: Association of 16,951 TCR beta sequences with HLA alleles was found at 0.05 false discovery rate in a later analysis. An Asian-associated ancestry cluster reportedly showed fewer N-insertions than the roughly 670-donor mean in a later analysis. Using the classifier, cytomegalovirus status was reportedly diagnosed with high specificity and sensitivity.

The study ran its PCR with 60 Vbeta and 13 Jbeta primers. Method: immunoSEQ multiplex PCR; TCRdb's copy keeps in-frame clones and lacks some. This sample has some 150,000 clones, with over 60% found just once. The V gene lost 1 base and the J gene lost 2 bases, with 18 bases spanning the gap. Germline lookup yields CDR1 PRHDT and CDR2 FYEKMQ (reference sequence). The CDR3 extends over 17 amino acids. This chain links TRBV13 with TRBJ2-7, with D possibly TRBD2 on 5 matching bases. The TCR comes from a woman in her 30s in good health and CMV-seronegative. The sequenced sample consisted of PBMCs. DNA of the CDR3: TGTGCCAGCAGCTTAGAGGGTTTGGGTTCCGGGACCTACGAGCAGTACTTC. It translates to CASSLEGLGSGTYEQYF.